This TCR beta chain emerged from a study of T cell changes during pregnancy in multiple sclerosis. In germline, CDR1 is SGHRS, CDR2 YFSETQ. V was clipped by 1 base and J by 7 bases, with 11 bases between them. The CDR3 length is 13 residues. Generated by immunoSEQ multiplex PCR, the TCRdb table keeps only in-frame clones and is missing some. Found here are roughly 20,000 clones, about 88% of them singletons; the top ten hold approximately 1.3%. The receptor was isolated from a female donor in good health, enrolled as a control in a pregnancy study. The chain couples TRBV5-1 to TRBJ1-1, with a possible D match to TRBD1 (6 bases). Here the sequenced sample was CD4+ T cells from peripheral blood mononuclear cells, taken in the first trimester of pregnancy. DNA of the CDR3: TGCGCCAGCAGCTTGATCAGGGGCTATGAAGCTTTCTTT. Protein: CASSLIRGYEAFF.